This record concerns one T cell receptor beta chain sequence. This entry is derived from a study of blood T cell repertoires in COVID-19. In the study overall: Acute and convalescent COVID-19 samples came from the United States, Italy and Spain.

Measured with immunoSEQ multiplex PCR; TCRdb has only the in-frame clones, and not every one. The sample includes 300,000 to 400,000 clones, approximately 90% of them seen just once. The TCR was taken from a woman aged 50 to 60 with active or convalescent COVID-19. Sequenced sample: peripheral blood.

CDR3 sequence reads: CASSFGTGSYEQYF. The CDR3 DNA reads as TGTGCCAGCAGTTTCGGGACTGGATCCTACGAGCAGTACTTC. The chain has TRBV27 and TRBJ2-7; a weak D match, TRBD2 (6 bases). This CDR3 is 14 amino acids long. Germline V lookup: CDR1 MNHEY, CDR2 SMNVEV (reference sequence). The V gene lost 3 bases and the J gene lost 1 base, with 10 bases spanning the gap.